This TCR beta chain was captured by sequencing in a study of shared clonotypes between healthy human individuals. Whole-study context: Three CD4 naive, three CD4 memory, two CD8 naive and one CD8 memory plate were used per donor. Study-level points and caveats: Incomplete sequencing of sorted subsets was indicated by rarefaction despite large depth.

Replicate PCRs from sorted subsets contained around 190 ng DNA, which is 30,000 to 35,000 T cell genomes. Clones were read by immunoSEQ multiplex PCR, and TCRdb kept only the in-frame ones, dropping some. Here the sample spans 800,000 to 950,000 clones, roughly 96% being singletons. This CDR3 is 12 amino acids long. Germline CDR1 WSHSY, CDR2 SAAADI. Trimming at V came to 3 bases and at J to 6 bases, leaving 0 bases not matched to a gene. This clone was picked up a small number of times. Its specificity is not known. Selected positively for CCR7 and CD45RO-negative, naive CD8 cells excluded terminally differentiated effector memory CD45RA+ cells. Participating donors were healthy, HIV-negative adults free of recent acute infections or vaccinations.

The chain links TRBV10-2 to TRBJ1-1; 8 nucleotides agree with TRBD1. This clonotype originated in a man aged 25 to 40 in good health. Sequenced input: naive CD8+ T cells sorted from blood. CDR3 in DNA: TGCGCCAGCAGTGACAGGGGGCCTGAAGCTTTCTTT. It encodes CASSDRGPEAFF.